Following are 13 T cell receptor beta chains from one sample sequenced in a study of response to subunit inactivated influenza vaccine. TCRdb re-called the RT-PCR reads through MiXCR, storing one row per CDR3 protein. The sample yields just under 550,000 distinct CDR3 sequences, less than 25% seen once. These sequences were also reported in another study, on T cells expressing NK-cell markers. That source notes: UMIs accompanied the 5'RACE template switching by which TCR beta cDNA was made.

This material consisted of CD4+ T cells sorted from PBMCs, taken roughly 12 days after vaccination. These receptors were collected from a man over 45 who received an inactivated influenza vaccine.

This clonotype was found a few times. The chain carries TRBV20-1 and TRBJ2-3; D call uncertain. Germline V gene lookup returns CDR1 DFQATT and CDR2 SNEGSKA (reference sequence). V was shortened by 3 bases and J by 2 bases, with 9 bases between the two germline ends. CDR3 size: 13 residues. For the CDR3, the DNA is TGCAGTGCTAGCCAAGGCCACACAGATACGCAGTATTTT. Its protein is CSASQGHTDTQYF.

This clonotype was observed a few times. This chain joins TRBV5-1 and TRBJ1-2; the D is unclear. Trimming took 4 bases from V and 7 from J, leaving 20 bases between them. Germline V gene lookup returns CDR1 SGHRS and CDR2 YFSETQ. The CDR3 length is 15 residues. This CDR3 reads CASSVAPSGDSGYTF. CDR3 DNA: TGCGCCAGCAGCGTGGCGCCCTCGGGAGATAGTGGCTACACCTTC.

This clonotype was detected only a few times. The chain joins TRBV6-6 to TRBJ1-5; the D is unclear. This CDR3 has 13 amino acids. Looked up from germline, CDR1 is MNHNY and CDR2 is SVGAGI (reference sequence). V was pared by 0 bases and J by 6 bases, with 6 bases between. The CDR3 nucleotides read TGTGCCAGCAGTTACTCGGTGGTTCAGCCCCAGCATTTT. This codes for CASSYSVVQPQHF.

In its sample, this clonotype was seen many times. The genes are TRBV3-1 and TRBJ1-6; D remains ambiguous. The germline gives CDR1 LGHDT, CDR2 YNNKEL (reference sequence). The V gene lost 4 bases and the J gene lost 6 bases, with 7 bases spanning the gap. The length of the CDR3 is 13 residues. The CDR3 is CASSLALNSPLHF. The CDR3 nucleotides are TGTGCCAGCAGCCTCGCCCTTAATTCACCCCTCCACTTT.

This chain connects TRBV6-2 or TRBV6-3 to TRBJ2-1, with 12 bases aligning to TRBD2. The CDR3 consists of 17 residues. Germline CDR1 MNHEY, CDR2 SVGEGT. V dropped 0 bases and J dropped 9; count of bases not matched to a gene: 9. DNA of the CDR3: TGTGCCAGCAGTTACTCTCGCCTAGCGGGAGGGCACAGTGAGCAGTTCTTC. Amino acids: CASSYSRLAGGHSEQFF.

This rearrangement joins TRBV6-1 to TRBJ2-3; no clear D. Germline V lookup: CDR1 MNHNS, CDR2 SASEGT. The V gene lost 5 bases and the J gene lost 8 bases, with 14 bases spanning the gap. This CDR3 spans 13 amino acids. The CDR3 is CASSTGIRATQYF. The CDR3 DNA reads as TGTGCCAGCAGTACCGGAATAAGGGCTACGCAGTATTTT.

The chain links TRBV9 to TRBJ2-4; 8 bases match TRBD2. V shed 3 bases and J 1 base; nucleotides not matched to a gene: 9. CDR3 size: 17 residues. In germline, CDR1 is SGDLS, CDR2 YYNGEE. CDR3 DNA sequence: TGTGCCAGCAGCGCGGGGGGGGGAGCGTCGGCCAAAAACATTCAGTACTTC. Protein: CASSAGGGASAKNIQYF.

The V and J genes are TRBV30 and TRBJ2-7; a possible D gene is TRBD1 (6 bases). Germline V gives CDR1 GTSNPN, CDR2 SVGIG (reference sequence). Trimming removed 1 base from V and 0 bases from J, with 13 bases in between. The CDR3 has 15 amino acids. The DNA of the CDR3 is TGTGCCTGGAGTGCCGGACAGACAATCTCCTACGAGCAGTACTTC. Amino acids: CAWSAGQTISYEQYF.

The chain has TRBV30 and TRBJ2-7; D unresolved. Trimming removed 3 bases from V and 5 bases from J, with 11 bases in between. The CDR3 loop spans 12 amino acids. Germline lookup yields CDR1 GTSNPN and CDR2 SVGIG (reference sequence). This CDR3 is CAWRVNTHEQYF. The CDR3 DNA follows: TGTGCCTGGAGGGTCAATACCCACGAGCAGTACTTC.

This clonotype was counted between two and nine times. The chain uses TRBV4-1 and TRBJ2-7; D unresolved. Germline loops: CDR1 MGHRA, CDR2 YSYEKL. The CDR3 is 14 residues long. V lost 4 bases to trimming and J lost 2 bases, with 12 bases between them. This CDR3 reads CASSPWEGTYEQYF. The CDR3 bases are TGCGCCAGCAGCCCGTGGGAAGGTACCTACGAGCAGTACTTC.

The genes are TRBV7-2 and TRBJ2-5; D may be TRBD1 (5 bases). CDR1 is SGHTA, CDR2 FQGNSA, per germline. The CDR3 has 14 amino acids. CDR3 nucleotides: TGTGCTGCGACCCAGGGTCGGAATCAAGAGACCCAGTACTTC. Translating it yields CAATQGRNQETQYF.

The chain recombines TRBV7-2 with TRBJ2-2, with D maybe TRBD1 (6 bases). Germline V gives CDR1 SGHTA, CDR2 FQGNSA. The CDR3 contains 16 residues. Trimming cost V 6 bases and J 3 bases, with 17 bases left between them. CDR3 DNA sequence: TGTGCCAGCAGACCTATAGGGTCAGGGGACACCGGGGAGCTGTTTTTT. Translation gives CASRPIGSGDTGELFF.

This clonotype was observed a handful of times. This CDR3 is CASSKDSLSYNEQFF. The CDR3 coding sequence is TGCGCCAGCAGCAAGGACAGCCTCTCCTACAATGAGCAGTTCTTC. The V call is TRBV5-1, the J call TRBJ2-1, with D possibly matching TRBD1 (6 bases). The CDR3 runs to 15 residues. Trimming stripped 4 bases from V and 0 bases from J, with 11 bases between. The germline CDR1 and CDR2 sequences are SGHRS and YFSETQ.